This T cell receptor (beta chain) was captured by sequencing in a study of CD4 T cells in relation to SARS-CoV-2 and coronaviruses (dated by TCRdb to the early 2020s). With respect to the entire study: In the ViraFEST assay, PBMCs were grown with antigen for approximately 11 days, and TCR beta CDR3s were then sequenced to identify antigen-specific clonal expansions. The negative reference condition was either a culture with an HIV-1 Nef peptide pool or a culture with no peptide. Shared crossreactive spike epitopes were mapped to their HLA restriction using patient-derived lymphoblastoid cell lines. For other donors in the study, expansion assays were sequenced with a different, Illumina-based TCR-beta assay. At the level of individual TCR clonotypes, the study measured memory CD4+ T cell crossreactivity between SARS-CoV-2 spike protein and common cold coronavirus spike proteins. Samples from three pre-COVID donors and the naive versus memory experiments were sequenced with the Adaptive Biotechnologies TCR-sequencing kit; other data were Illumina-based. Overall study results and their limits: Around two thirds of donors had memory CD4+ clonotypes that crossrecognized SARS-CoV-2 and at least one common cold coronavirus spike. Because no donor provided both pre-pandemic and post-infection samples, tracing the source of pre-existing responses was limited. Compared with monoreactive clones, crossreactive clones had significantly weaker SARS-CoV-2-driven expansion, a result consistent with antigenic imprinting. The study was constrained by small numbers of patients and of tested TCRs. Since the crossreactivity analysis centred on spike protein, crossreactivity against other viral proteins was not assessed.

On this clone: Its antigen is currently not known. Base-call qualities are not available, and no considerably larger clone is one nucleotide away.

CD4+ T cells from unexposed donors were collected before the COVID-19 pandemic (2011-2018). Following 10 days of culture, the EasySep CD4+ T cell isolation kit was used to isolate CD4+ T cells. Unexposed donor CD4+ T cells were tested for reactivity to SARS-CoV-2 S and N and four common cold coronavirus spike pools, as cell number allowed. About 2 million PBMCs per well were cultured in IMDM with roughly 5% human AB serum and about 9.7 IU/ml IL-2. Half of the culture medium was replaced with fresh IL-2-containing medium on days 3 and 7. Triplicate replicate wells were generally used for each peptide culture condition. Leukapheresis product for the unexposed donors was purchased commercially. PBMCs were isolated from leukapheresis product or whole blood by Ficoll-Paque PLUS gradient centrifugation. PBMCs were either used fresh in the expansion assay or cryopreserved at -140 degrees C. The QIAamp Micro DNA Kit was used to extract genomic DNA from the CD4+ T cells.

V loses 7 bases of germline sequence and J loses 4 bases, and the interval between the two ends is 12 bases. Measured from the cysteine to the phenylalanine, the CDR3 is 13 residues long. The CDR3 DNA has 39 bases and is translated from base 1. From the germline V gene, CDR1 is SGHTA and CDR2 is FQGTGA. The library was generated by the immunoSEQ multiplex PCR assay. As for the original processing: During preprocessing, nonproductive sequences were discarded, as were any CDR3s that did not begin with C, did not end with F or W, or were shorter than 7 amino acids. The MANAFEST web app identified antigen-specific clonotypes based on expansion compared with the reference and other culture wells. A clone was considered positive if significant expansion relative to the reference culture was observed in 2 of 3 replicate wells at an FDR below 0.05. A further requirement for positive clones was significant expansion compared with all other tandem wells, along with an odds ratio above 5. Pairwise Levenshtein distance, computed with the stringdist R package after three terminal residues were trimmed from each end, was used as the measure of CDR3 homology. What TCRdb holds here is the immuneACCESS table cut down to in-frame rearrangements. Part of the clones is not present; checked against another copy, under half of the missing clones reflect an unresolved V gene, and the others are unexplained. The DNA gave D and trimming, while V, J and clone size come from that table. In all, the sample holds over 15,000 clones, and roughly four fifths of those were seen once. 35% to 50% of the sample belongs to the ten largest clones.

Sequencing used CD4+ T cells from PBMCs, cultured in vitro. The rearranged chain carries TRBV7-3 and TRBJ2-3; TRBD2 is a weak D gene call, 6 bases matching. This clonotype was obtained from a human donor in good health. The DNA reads TGTGCCAGCACCCTATCTAGCGCAGATACGCAGTATTTT. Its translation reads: CASTLSSADTQYF.